This is a list of T cell receptor beta chains from one sample in a study of T cell repertoires in ileal Crohn's disease. The assay was immunoSEQ multiplex PCR, and TCRdb's table has in-frame clones only and misses some. The repertoire holds 2,500 to 3,500 clones, about two thirds seen once, with just over 25% in the top ten. Sequencing was done on a sample of ileal tissue. The origin of the receptors is an adult with Crohn's disease. Both conserved end residues are part of each CDR3. A D gene is named only where the DNA matches it firmly. Size is omitted from some rows. Given values are once, few, many or a class for expanded clones.

V	J	D	size	length	DNA	CDR3
TRBV7-2	TRBJ2-3	.	medium-sized	17	TGTGCCAGCAGCTTACGGCGGGCTCTACAACTCACAGATACGCAGTATTTT	CASSLRRALQLTDTQYF
TRBV7-2	TRBJ2-1	.	.	15	TGTGCCAGCAGCTTAGACACTAGCCCCTACAATGAGCAGTTCTTC	CASSLDTSPYNEQFF
TRBV7-9	TRBJ2-5	TRBD1	few	14	TGTGCCAGCTCCGAGACAGGGCGAAGGGAGACCCAGTACTTC	CASSETGRRETQYF
TRBV28	TRBJ1-1	.	.	12	TGTGCCAGCAGGCCGACAGGTCGTGAAGCTTTCTTT	CASRPTGREAFF
TRBV30	TRBJ1-1	.	.	12	TGTGCCTGGAGCCTGGGAAGCACTGAAGCTTTCTTT	CAWSLGSTEAFF
TRBV5-4	TRBJ2-3	.	.	14	TGTGCCAGCAGCTCCCGGTCTTCTGGGGATACGCAGTATTTT	CASSSRSSGDTQYF
TRBV30	TRBJ1-2	TRBD1	few	12	TGTGCCTGGATTGAGGGGGCGGAAGGCTACACCTTC	CAWIEGAEGYTF
TRBV2	TRBJ2-2	TRBD2	once	15	TGTGCCAGCAGTCCGACTAGCGGAAACACCGGGGAGCTGTTTTTT	CASSPTSGNTGELFF
TRBV5-4	TRBJ1-2	.	few	15	TGTGCCAGCAGCTTGGGTGTCGCGGCGGGGTATGGCTACACCTTC	CASSLGVAAGYGYTF
TRBV19	TRBJ1-4	.	few	16	TGTGCCAGTAGTGCATACTCCGGGAGCTCTGGGGAAAAACTGTTTTTT	CASSAYSGSSGEKLFF
TRBV7-2	TRBJ2-3	TRBD2	.	16	TGTGCCAGCAGCCCCGGGACTAGCGGCCACACAGATACGCAGTATTTT	CASSPGTSGHTDTQYF
TRBV4-2	TRBJ1-5	TRBD1	few	16	TGTGCCAGCAGCCAGGAAGGGGGCGGGAGCAATCAGCCCCAGCATTTT	CASSQEGGGSNQPQHF
TRBV10-3	TRBJ1-1	.	.	13	TGTGCCACCCACAGGGCCCAGAACACTGAAGCTTTCTTT	CATHRAQNTEAFF
TRBV5-1	TRBJ2-3	.	few	13	TGCGCCAGCAGCTCCCCGGAGGTCATAATGCAGTATTTT	CASSSPEVIMQYF
TRBV18	TRBJ1-5	TRBD1	.	15	TGTGCCAGCTCGCCGGACAGGGGAGGCAATCAGCCCCAGCATTTT	CASSPDRGGNQPQHF
TRBV5-4	TRBJ1-3	.	.	13	TGTGCCAGCAGCTTAAGCAGGGGAAACACCATATATTTT	CASSLSRGNTIYF
TRBV5-4	TRBJ1-2	TRBD1	medium-sized	15	TGTGCCAGCAGCCCACTCGACAGGGATAGCTATGGCTACACCTTC	CASSPLDRDSYGYTF
TRBV6-4	TRBJ2-1	TRBD2	.	15	TGTGCCAGCAGTCGGGAGGCCGGGTCCTACAATGAGCAGTTCTTC	CASSREAGSYNEQFF
TRBV5-4	TRBJ2-2	.	large	15	TGTGCCAGCAGCTTAGGACAGAGTGGCACCGGGGAGCTGTTTTTT	CASSLGQSGTGELFF
TRBV5-4	TRBJ1-2	.	.	15	TGTGCCAGCAGCCCAGGCCTGGCCTCAGGTTATGGCTACACCTTC	CASSPGLASGYGYTF
TRBV10-2	TRBJ2-3	TRBD2	.	15	TGCGCCAGCAGCGCGGGGGAGGGCCATACAGATACGCAGTATTTT	CASSAGEGHTDTQYF
TRBV7-2	TRBJ1-1	.	.	14	TGTGCCAGCAGCTTACACAGACAGGCCTCTGAAGCTTTCTTT	CASSLHRQASEAFF
TRBV30	TRBJ2-1	.	.	14	TGTGCCTGGTCCCGGGACTCTTCCTACAATGAGCAGTTCTTC	CAWSRDSSYNEQFF
TRBV5-6	TRBJ2-2	.	.	13	TGTGCCAGCAGCCGGACTATGACCGGGGAGCTGTTTTTT	CASSRTMTGELFF
TRBV7-3	TRBJ2-5	.	.	13	TGTGCCAGCAGCTTGGGGGGATCGGAGACCCAGTACTTC	CASSLGGSETQYF
TRBV28	TRBJ1-3	.	.	16	TGTGCCAGCAGTCCAGCAGGAGGGGCTTCTGGAAACACCATATATTTT	CASSPAGGASGNTIYF
TRBV2	TRBJ1-1	.	.	14	TGTGCCAGCAAAGGGGACCCTCAAAACACTGAAGCTTTCTTT	CASKGDPQNTEAFF
TRBV2	TRBJ1-1	.	.	12	TGTGCCAGCAGAGGACAGAACACTGAAGCTTTCTTT	CASRGQNTEAFF
TRBV7-7	TRBJ1-1	.	.	16	TGTGCTAGCAGCCGACTACCGGGACCTAAGGGCACTGAAGCTTTCTTT	CASSRLPGPKGTEAFF
TRBV4-2	TRBJ1-1	.	.	17	TGTGCCAGCAGCCAAGCGACAGCCTCAAAGGGAAACACTGAAGCTTTCTTT	CASSQATASKGNTEAFF
TRBV2	TRBJ1-4	.	.	12	TGTGCCAGCAGTGAAGGGTCCGGAAAACTGTTTTTT	CASSEGSGKLFF
TRBV11-3	TRBJ1-1	.	few	15	TGTGCCAGCAGCTTAGGTTCAGAACATTACACTGAAGCTTTCTTT	CASSLGSEHYTEAFF
TRBV5-6	TRBJ1-5	.	few	15	TGTGCCAGCAGCTTGGGGCAGGGAAATTACGCGCCCCAGCATTTT	CASSLGQGNYAPQHF
TRBV6-1	TRBJ2-7	.	.	15	TGTGCCAGCAGTGAAACGACGGTAAGCTCCTACGAGCAGTACTTC	CASSETTVSSYEQYF
TRBV5-4	TRBJ1-2	.	once	17	TGTGCCAGCAGCCCCATATTGACAGGCCCACCCGACTATGGCTACACCTTC	CASSPILTGPPDYGYTF
TRBV13	TRBJ1-4	TRBD1	.	15	TGTGCCAGCAGCTCAAGGGACAGGGGGAATGAAAAACTGTTTTTT	CASSSRDRGNEKLFF
TRBV18	TRBJ1-1	TRBD1	.	14	TGTGCCAGCTCACTTGTCCAGGGGGACACTGAAGCTTTCTTT	CASSLVQGDTEAFF
TRBV5-7	TRBJ2-1	TRBD2	.	14	TGTGCCAGCAGCCCTTTAGCGGGAGGGAATGAGCAGTTCTTC	CASSPLAGGNEQFF
TRBV2	TRBJ2-1	.	.	14	TGTGCCAGCAGGAAGGGGGACGGGGGCAGTGAGCAGTTCTTC	CASRKGDGGSEQFF
TRBV5-1	TRBJ1-1	.	.	14	TGCGCCAGCAGCTCCCAAGGGGGGAACACTGAAGCTTTCTTT	CASSSQGGNTEAFF
TRBV30	TRBJ1-3	.	few	12	TGTGCCTGGAGCGAACAGGGAAACACCATATATTTT	CAWSEQGNTIYF
TRBV5-6	TRBJ2-7	.	.	13	TGTGCCAGCAGCTTGGGGATTACCTACGAGCAGTACTTC	CASSLGITYEQYF
TRBV7-9	TRBJ2-7	.	.	15	TGTGCCAGCAGCTTAGCGGCTAGCGGACAGTACGAGCAGTACTTC	CASSLAASGQYEQYF
TRBV5-6	TRBJ1-1	TRBD1	few	16	TGTGCCAGCAGCCCAGACAGGGGGCGAGGGAACACTGAAGCTTTCTTT	CASSPDRGRGNTEAFF
TRBV11-1	TRBJ2-3	.	.	16	TGTGCCAGCAGCTTAGGGTCCGGGGAGAGCACAGATACGCAGTATTTT	CASSLGSGESTDTQYF
TRBV5-4	TRBJ1-2	.	once	15	TGTGCCAGCAGCTTCCCCCAGGGAGTGATCTATGGCTACACCTTC	CASSFPQGVIYGYTF
TRBV4-3	TRBJ2-7	.	.	15	TGCGCCAGCAGCCAAGATGGTCAGGGCTCCTACGAGCAGTACTTC	CASSQDGQGSYEQYF
TRBV18	TRBJ1-3	.	.	16	TGTGCCAGCTCACCGGAAACAGGCCAAGCAGGAAACACCATATATTTT	CASSPETGQAGNTIYF
TRBV5-6	TRBJ2-2	.	.	16	TGTGCCAGCAGCCTCTGGGGAGCCGCGAACACCGGGGAGCTGTTTTTT	CASSLWGAANTGELFF
TRBV5-1	TRBJ2-1	TRBD2	.	15	TGCGCCAGCAGCGAGGGACTAGTAGGGGGCAATGAGCAGTTCTTC	CASSEGLVGGNEQFF
TRBV7-7	TRBJ2-5	.	.	14	TGTGCCAGTTCAGTACAGGGGAGGCAAGAGACCCAGTACTTC	CASSVQGRQETQYF
TRBV6-5	TRBJ2-3	.	.	16	TGTGCCAGCAGTTACAGGGGGGAAGGAGTGGCAGATACGCAGTATTTT	CASSYRGEGVADTQYF
TRBV4-3	TRBJ2-4	TRBD2	.	16	TGCGCCAGCAGCCAAAAAATCGGGAGCGGGGAAAACATTCAGTACTTC	CASSQKIGSGENIQYF
TRBV11-2	TRBJ2-1	.	.	15	TGTGCCAGCAGCTTAAAGGTTTGGTCCTACAATGAGCAGTTCTTC	CASSLKVWSYNEQFF
TRBV5-4	TRBJ1-3	TRBD1	.	18	TGTGCCAGCAGCTCGGCCGGGACAGGTTTTAGCTCTGGAAACACCATATATTTT	CASSSAGTGFSSGNTIYF
TRBV18	TRBJ1-1	.	.	15	TGTGCCAGCTCACCGGGCACACCCCGAAACACTGAAGCTTTCTTT	CASSPGTPRNTEAFF
TRBV28	TRBJ1-3	.	.	14	TGTGCCAGCATTCCCCCCGTGGGTTCTAACACCATATATTTT	CASIPPVGSNTIYF
TRBV30	TRBJ1-1	.	few	12	TGTGCCTGCTGGACCTCGGGCACTGAAGCTTTCTTT	CACWTSGTEAFF